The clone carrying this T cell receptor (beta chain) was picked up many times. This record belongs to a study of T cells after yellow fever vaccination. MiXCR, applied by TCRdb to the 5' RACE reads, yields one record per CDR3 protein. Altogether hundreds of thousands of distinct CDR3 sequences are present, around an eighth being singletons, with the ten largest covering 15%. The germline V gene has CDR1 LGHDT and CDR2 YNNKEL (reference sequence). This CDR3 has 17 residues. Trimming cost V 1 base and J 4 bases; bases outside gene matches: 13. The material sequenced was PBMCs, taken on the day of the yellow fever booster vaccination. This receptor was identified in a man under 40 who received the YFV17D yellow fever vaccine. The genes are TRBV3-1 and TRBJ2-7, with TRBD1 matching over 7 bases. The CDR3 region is CASSQGKLATGSYEQYF. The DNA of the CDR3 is TGTGCCAGCAGCCAAGGAAAGTTGGCGACAGGGAGTTACGAGCAGTACTTC.